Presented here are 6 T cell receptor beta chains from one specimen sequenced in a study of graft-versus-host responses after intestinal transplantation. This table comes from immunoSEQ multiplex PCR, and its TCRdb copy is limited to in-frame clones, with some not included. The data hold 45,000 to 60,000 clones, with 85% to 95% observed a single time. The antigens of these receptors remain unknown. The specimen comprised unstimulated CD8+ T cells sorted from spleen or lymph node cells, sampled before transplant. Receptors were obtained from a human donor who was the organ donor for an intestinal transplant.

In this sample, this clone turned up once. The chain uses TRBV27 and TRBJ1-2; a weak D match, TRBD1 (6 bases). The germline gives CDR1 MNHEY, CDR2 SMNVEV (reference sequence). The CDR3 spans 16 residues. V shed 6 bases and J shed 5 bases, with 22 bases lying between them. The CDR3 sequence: CASSPSSGGVIYGYTF. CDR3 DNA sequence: TGTGCCAGCAGCCCGAGCTCGGGGGGCGTCATTTATGGCTACACCTTC.

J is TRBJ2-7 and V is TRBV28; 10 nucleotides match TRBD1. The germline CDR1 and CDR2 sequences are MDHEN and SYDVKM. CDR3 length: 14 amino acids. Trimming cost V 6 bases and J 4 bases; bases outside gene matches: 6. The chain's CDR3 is CASSWRQGAYEQYF. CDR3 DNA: TGTGCCAGCAGCTGGAGACAGGGGGCTTACGAGCAGTACTTC.

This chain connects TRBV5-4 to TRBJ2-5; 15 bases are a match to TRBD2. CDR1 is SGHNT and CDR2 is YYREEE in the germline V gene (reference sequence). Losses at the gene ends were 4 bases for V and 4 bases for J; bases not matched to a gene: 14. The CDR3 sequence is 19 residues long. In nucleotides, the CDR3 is TGTGCCAGCAGCAACCTTGGACTAGCGGGGGGGCCGGATCGAGAGACCCAGTACTTC. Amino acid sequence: CASSNLGLAGGPDRETQYF.

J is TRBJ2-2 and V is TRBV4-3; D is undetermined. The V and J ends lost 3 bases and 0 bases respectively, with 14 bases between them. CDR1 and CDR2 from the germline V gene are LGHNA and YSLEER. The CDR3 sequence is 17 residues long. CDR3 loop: CASSQAGRLSNTGELFF. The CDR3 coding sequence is TGCGCCAGCAGCCAGGCTGGACGACTCTCGAACACCGGGGAGCTGTTTTTT.

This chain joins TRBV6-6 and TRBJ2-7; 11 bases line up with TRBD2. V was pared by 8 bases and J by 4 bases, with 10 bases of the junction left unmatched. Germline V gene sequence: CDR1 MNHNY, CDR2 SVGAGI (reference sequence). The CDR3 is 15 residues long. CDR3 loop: CASWISSGGLYEQYF. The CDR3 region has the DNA TGTGCCAGCTGGATTTCTAGCGGGGGGCTGTACGAGCAGTACTTC.

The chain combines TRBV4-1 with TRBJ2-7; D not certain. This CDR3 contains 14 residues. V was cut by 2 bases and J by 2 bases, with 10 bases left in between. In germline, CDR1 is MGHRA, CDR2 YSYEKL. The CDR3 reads CASSQIGRAYEQYF. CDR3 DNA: TGCGCCAGCAGCCAAATTGGACGGGCCTACGAGCAGTACTTC.